What follows are 28 T cell receptor beta chains derived from one specimen sequenced in a study of T-cell reconstitution after alpha-beta-depleted transplantation in children. Construction of the TCRbeta library involved unique molecular identifiers. TCRdb reprocessed the PCR reads with MiXCR, giving one entry per CDR3 protein. This table has 55,000 to 90,000 distinct CDR3 sequences, 4.9% appearing once. The sample consisted of PBMCs, mostly from graft donor cells, taken 180 days after TCRalphabeta/CD19-depleted stem cell transplant. The receptors stem from a boy under three years old who had a stem cell transplant for acute myeloid leukemia, so the T cells may come from the graft donor.

This clonotype was observed at least ten times. V is TRBV27 and J is TRBJ1-2, with 9 bases aligning to TRBD1. This CDR3 is 16 amino acids long. Germline V gene sequence: CDR1 MNHEY, CDR2 SMNVEV (reference sequence). With 2 bases clipped from V and 4 bases from J, the junction kept 8 bases outside the gene matches. The CDR3 here is CASSLVRTGAVYGYTF. The DNA of the CDR3 is TGTGCCAGCAGTTTAGTCCGGACAGGGGCTGTCTATGGCTACACCTTC.

This clonotype has a count of ten or more. This rearrangement joins TRBV20-1 to TRBJ2-7; the match to TRBD1 covers 7 bases. Germline CDR1 is DFQATT and CDR2 is SNEGSKA (reference sequence). The CDR3 is 15 amino acids. The junction had 8 bases not matched to a gene; V was cut back by 0 bases and J by 3 bases. CDR3 nucleotides: TGCAGTGCTAGAGATGGGACAGAAGCTTTCTACGAGCAGTACTTC. Its translation: CSARDGTEAFYEQYF.

This clonotype has ten or more counts. The chain links TRBV20-1 to TRBJ2-7; D is ambiguous. With 0 bases removed from V and 2 bases from J, the gap between germline ends came to 8 bases. Germline V lookup: CDR1 DFQATT, CDR2 SNEGSKA (reference sequence). The CDR3 sequence is 13 residues long. The CDR3 reads CSARDVTTYEQYF. CDR3 nucleotides: TGCAGTGCTAGAGATGTCACCACCTACGAGCAGTACTTC.

This clonotype was counted ten times or more. The V call is TRBV12-3 or TRBV12-4, the J call TRBJ1-1; D remains unclear. Trimming cost V 5 bases and J 0 bases, with 10 bases left between them. The CDR3 covers 14 residues. The CDR3 loop is CASSPSYLNTEAFF. CDR3 nucleotides: TGTGCCAGCAGTCCCTCCTACTTGAACACTGAAGCTTTCTTT.

This clonotype was detected ten times or more. The J gene is TRBJ1-2, the V gene TRBV4-1, with 8 bases identical to TRBD1. After removal of 4 bases from V and 6 bases from J, the junction contained 4 bases not matched to a gene. This CDR3 comprises 13 residues. Germline V gives CDR1 MGHRA, CDR2 YSYEKL. The CDR3 region is CASSPRTGHGYTF. In DNA, the CDR3 is TGCGCCAGCAGCCCCCGGACAGGGCATGGCTACACCTTC.

In its sample, this clonotype was seen many times. This chain connects TRBV20-1 to TRBJ1-2, with TRBD1 identical over 9 bases. CDR1 is DFQATT, CDR2 SNEGSKA, per germline (reference sequence). This CDR3 has 14 residues. Here the CDR3 reads CAWTGEARGYGYTF. CDR3 in DNA: TGCGCCTGGACAGGGGAGGCGAGAGGCTATGGCTACACCTTC.

The sample holds many counts of this clonotype. This chain uses TRBV6-5 with TRBJ2-5; the D gene is possibly TRBD1 (7 bases). The germline V and J ends were trimmed by 1 base and 5 bases, with 23 bases remaining between them. CDR3 size: 18 residues. Looked up from germline, CDR1 is MNHEY and CDR2 is SVGAGI. The CDR3 is CASSYLPGGTALGETQYF. CDR3 DNA sequence: TGTGCCAGCAGTTACTTACCAGGCGGGACAGCTCTGGGGGAGACCCAGTACTTC.

The table lists this clonotype with many counts. V is TRBV18 and J is TRBJ1-2; perhaps TRBD1 as D (5 bases). This CDR3 has 15 residues. V gave up 2 bases and J gave up 8 bases, with 18 bases separating them. CDR1 is KGHSH and CDR2 is LQKENI in the germline V gene. The CDR3 spells CASSPGGPGDKGYTF. CDR3 bases: TGTGCCAGCTCACCAGGCGGGCCGGGGGATAAAGGCTACACCTTC.

This clonotype was seen ten or more times. This chain links TRBV6-5 with TRBJ1-1; no definite D call. The V end was cut by 5 bases, the J end by 4 bases, with 11 bases between. The CDR3 runs 13 residues. CDR1 MNHEY and CDR2 SVGAGI come from the germline V gene. This CDR3 reads CASSPTRSTEAFF. CDR3 in DNA: TGTGCCAGCAGTCCCACACGTTCCACTGAAGCTTTCTTT.

For this clonotype: An end of the junction differs from the germline gene, which may be a read error. V usage is TRBV3-1 and J usage is TRBJ1-1; D gene uncertain. The CDR3 is 14 residues long. Per the germline V gene, CDR1 is LGHDT and CDR2 is YNNKEL (reference sequence). CDR3 nucleotide sequence: TGTACCAGCAGTTTGGAGGCGCGCGGAACTGAAGCTTTCTTT. Amino acid sequence: CTSSLEARGTEAFF.

This clonotype was seen ten or more times. This sequence joins TRBV12-3 or TRBV12-4 and TRBJ1-3, with 8 positions matching TRBD1. Germline trimming cut 3 bases from V and 0 bases from J; bases unmatched to any gene: 7. There are 17 residues in the CDR3. DNA of the CDR3: TGTGCCAGCAGTTTCCCGGGACAGGTCTACTCTGGAAACACCATATATTTT. Residues: CASSFPGQVYSGNTIYF.

At least ten counts were recorded for this clonotype. The chain has TRBV5-1 and TRBJ2-5; 9 bases are a match to TRBD2. V lost 1 base and J lost 5; bases outside the gene matches: 9. The germline gives CDR1 SGHRS, CDR2 YFSETQ. The CDR3 extends over 16 amino acids. CDR3 bases: TGCGCCAGCAGCTTGACTAGCGGGCTTTTCGGGGAGACCCAGTACTTC. Translation: CASSLTSGLFGETQYF.

This clonotype was picked up many times. This chain connects TRBV12-3 or TRBV12-4 to TRBJ1-6; no clear D gene. This CDR3 has 12 amino acids. V was pared by 2 bases and J by 6 bases, with 2 bases between. DNA of the CDR3: TGTGCCAGCAGTTTAAGTAATTCACCCCTCCACTTT. It encodes CASSLSNSPLHF.

This clonotype was observed at least ten times. The CDR3 nucleotides are TGTGCCAGCAGATCGGCGGGACGTAGGAACTATGGCTACACCTTC. Its translation is CASRSAGRRNYGYTF. The gene calls are TRBV11-2 and TRBJ1-2; D possibly corresponds to TRBD1 (5 bases). The germline V and J ends were trimmed by 6 bases and 2 bases, with 16 bases remaining between them. Germline V gene lookup returns CDR1 SGHAT and CDR2 FQNNGV. CDR3 length: 15 residues.

This clonotype was seen at least ten times. The V gene is TRBV18, the J gene TRBJ1-1; D perhaps matches TRBD1 (5 bases). V was pared by 2 bases and J by 7 bases, with 11 bases between. CDR3 length equals 13 residues. In germline, CDR1 is KGHSH, CDR2 LQKENI. The CDR3 loop reads CASSPMSGHEAFF. The CDR3 DNA reads as TGTGCCAGCTCACCAATGTCGGGGCATGAAGCTTTCTTT.

This clonotype was counted ten times or more. V and J are TRBV3-1 and TRBJ2-5; no definite D call. The germline gives CDR1 LGHDT, CDR2 YNNKEL (reference sequence). Trimming stripped 4 bases from V and 5 bases from J, with 8 bases between. This CDR3 spans 12 amino acids. This chain's CDR3 is CASSPFMETQYF. In nucleotides, the CDR3 is TGTGCCAGCAGCCCCTTTATGGAGACCCAGTACTTC.

As concerns this clonotype: One end of the junction varies from germline; a read error may be responsible. This rearrangement joins TRBV3-1 to TRBJ2-2; 9 nucleotides agree with TRBD1. Germline V CDR1 and CDR2: LGHDT, YNNKEL (reference sequence). The CDR3 consists of 19 residues. CDR3 nucleotides: TGTGCCTGCAGTCCACATGTCCCCGGGACAGGGATGTACACCGGGGAGCTGTTTTTT. Amino acid sequence: CACSPHVPGTGMYTGELFF.

This clonotype has ten or more counts. V usage is TRBV12-3 or TRBV12-4 and J usage is TRBJ1-1, with D unresolved. CDR3 size: 13 residues. With 7 bases removed from V and 1 base from J, the gap between germline ends came to 10 bases. This chain's CDR3 is CASTPTWNTEAFF. In DNA, the CDR3 is TGTGCCAGCACCCCGACATGGAACACTGAAGCTTTCTTT.

This clonotype was observed many times. The rearrangement uses TRBV4-2 and TRBJ2-1; 9 positions match TRBD2. Germline trimming cut 3 bases from V and 8 bases from J; bases unmatched to any gene: 8. CDR1 and CDR2 (germline): LGHNA, YNFKEQ. The CDR3 has 15 residues. The CDR3 nucleotides read TGTGCCAGCAGCCATCCCGGGACTAGCTCGGATGAGCAGTTCTTC. This encodes CASSHPGTSSDEQFF.

This clonotype was picked up many times. The chain is built from TRBV24-1 and TRBJ2-3, with 8 bases fitting TRBD2. The ends lost 5 bases at V and 5 bases at J; junction bases unmatched: 11. Germline V CDR1 and CDR2: KGHDR, SFDVKD. This CDR3 is built from 16 residues. The CDR3 region is CATSVGRGDQEDTQYF. The CDR3 bases are TGTGCCACCAGTGTCGGGCGGGGGGACCAGGAAGATACGCAGTATTTT.

This clonotype was observed many times. The gene calls are TRBV6-5 and TRBJ2-5; 8 bases align to TRBD1. This CDR3 is built from 15 residues. Trimming took 7 bases from V and 4 from J; bases not matched to a gene: 11. The V gene's germline CDR1 is MNHEY and CDR2 SVGAGI. The CDR3 DNA follows: TGTGCCAGCACCCGGGACAGGTCGCGGAGAGAGACCCAGTACTTC. Translated, it gives CASTRDRSRRETQYF.

This clonotype was seen many times. The chain uses TRBV7-9 and TRBJ2-7; TRBD2 might be the D (5 bases). CDR3 length: 15 residues. The germline CDR1 and CDR2 sequences are SEHNR and FQNEAQ (reference sequence). V was clipped by 1 base and J by 5 bases, with 15 bases between them. The CDR3 here is CASSLDLAPIHEQYF. Written as DNA, the CDR3 is TGTGCCAGCAGCTTAGATTTAGCGCCGATCCACGAGCAGTACTTC.

This clonotype came up many times. V gene TRBV6-2 or TRBV6-3 combines with J gene TRBJ2-7, with D perhaps given as TRBD1 or TRBD2 (5 bases each). Looked up from germline, CDR1 is MNHEY and CDR2 is SVGEGT. CDR3 length: 14 amino acids. V gave up 6 bases and J gave up 2 bases, with 14 bases separating them. In nucleotides, the CDR3 is TGTGCCAGCAGACCGGGACGGTATCCCTACGAGCAGTACTTC. Its protein is CASRPGRYPYEQYF.

This clonotype was seen at least ten times. In nucleotides, the CDR3 is TGTGCCAGCAGCCCCCGGACACCTCGGGGGGAGACCCAGTACTTC. It is translated as CASSPRTPRGETQYF. The J gene is TRBJ2-5, the V gene TRBV7-2; tentatively, D is TRBD2 (6 bases). Trimming cost V 5 bases and J 5 bases, with 18 bases left between them. The CDR3 spans 15 residues. Germline CDR1 reads SGHTA; CDR2 reads FQGNSA. Filled out from reference TRBV7-2 and TRBJ2-5, the complete variable domain reads GAGVSQSPSNKVTEKGKDVELRCDPISGHTALYWYRQSLGQGLEFLIYFQGNSAPDKSGLPSDRFSAERTGGSVSTLTIQRTQQEDSAVYLCASSPRTPRGETQYFGPGTRLLVL.

In its sample, this clonotype was seen many times. The chain carries TRBV4-1 and TRBJ1-2, with D unresolved. Germline assignment: CDR1 MGHRA and CDR2 YSYEKL. This CDR3 comprises 15 residues. The V and J ends lost 4 bases and 4 bases respectively, with 16 bases between them. Here the CDR3 DNA reads TGCGCCAGCAGCCGGGAGACTTCCCCCACCTATGGCTACACCTTC. Translation gives CASSRETSPTYGYTF.

The table lists this clonotype with many counts. V usage is TRBV12-3 or TRBV12-4 and J usage is TRBJ2-3; 7 nucleotides match TRBD2. V lost 7 bases to trimming and J lost 4 bases; unmatched junction nucleotides: 11. The CDR3 is made up of 15 amino acids. CDR3 sequence reads: CASTTQRGRADTQYF. Here the CDR3 DNA reads TGTGCCAGCACTACTCAGCGGGGAAGGGCAGATACGCAGTATTTT.

This clonotype showed up many times. The rearrangement links TRBV3-1 to TRBJ2-1; TRBD2 matches 7 bases. Germline assignment: CDR1 LGHDT and CDR2 YNNKEL (reference sequence). The CDR3 sequence is 15 residues long. After removal of 1 base from V and 9 bases from J, the junction contained 9 bases not matched to a gene. CDR3 protein: CASSQGTRYDSEQFF. The DNA for the CDR3 is TGTGCCAGCAGCCAAGGGACTAGATACGATAGTGAGCAGTTCTTC.

V is TRBV19 and J is TRBJ2-7, with 8 bases that match TRBD1. Trimming cost V 5 bases and J 5 bases; bases outside gene matches: 14. The CDR3 runs to 16 residues. From germline, CDR1 is LNHDA and CDR2 SQIVND (reference sequence). CDR3 nucleotide sequence: TGTGCCAGTAGTCCACTCTCAGGGGGCGTACGCCACGAGCAGTACTTC. It is translated as CASSPLSGGVRHEQYF.